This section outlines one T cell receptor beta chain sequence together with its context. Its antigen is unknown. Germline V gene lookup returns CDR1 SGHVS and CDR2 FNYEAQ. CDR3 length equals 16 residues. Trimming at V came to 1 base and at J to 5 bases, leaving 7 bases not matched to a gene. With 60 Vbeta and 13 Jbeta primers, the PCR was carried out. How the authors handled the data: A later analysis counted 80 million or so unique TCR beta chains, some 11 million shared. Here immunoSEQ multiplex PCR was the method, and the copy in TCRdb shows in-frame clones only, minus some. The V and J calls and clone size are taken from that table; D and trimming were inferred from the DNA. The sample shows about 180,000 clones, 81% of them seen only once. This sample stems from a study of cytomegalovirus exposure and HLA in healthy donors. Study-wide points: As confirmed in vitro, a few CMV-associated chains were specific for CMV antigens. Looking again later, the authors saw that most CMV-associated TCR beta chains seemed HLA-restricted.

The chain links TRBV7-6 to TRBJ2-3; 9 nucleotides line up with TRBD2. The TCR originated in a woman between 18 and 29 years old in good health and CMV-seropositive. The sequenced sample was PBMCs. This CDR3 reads CASSLGLAGVGDTQYF. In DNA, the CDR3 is TGTGCCAGCAGCTTAGGGTTAGCGGGGGTTGGAGATACGCAGTATTTT.